This TCR beta chain derives from a study of breast tumors, draining lymph nodes, adjacent tissues. General study points: Tumors had less TCR diversity than lymph nodes, more than nontumor tissue. Tumor T cell lymph node origin was a supported hypothesis, not proven. Compared with basal-like, luminal-like tumors shared significantly more repertoire with nontumor tissue.

As regards this clonotype: Its antigen is undetermined.

TCRdb re-called the multiplex PCR reads with MiXCR, one entry per CDR3 protein. The sample comprises about 220,000 distinct CDR3 sequences, under 40% of which are singletons, and over 3.5% rests with the top ten. Breast cancer patients provided tissue from their axillary draining lymph nodes. The CDR3 is 12 amino acids. Germline V gene data show CDR1 as SGHDN and CDR2 as FVKESK. The ends were cut back, 1 base at V and 7 bases at J, with 7 bases in the middle. This clonotype was sampled from a female donor with breast cancer. Some clones in this sample may be carry-over from other donors' samples. Sequencing was carried out using axillary lymph node tissue. This sequence joins TRBV14 and TRBJ2-5, with a weak D call TRBD2 (6 bases). CDR3 in DNA: TGTGCCAGCAGCCAAGGGGGAGGGACCCAGTACTTC. This codes for CASSQGGGTQYF.